This TCR beta chain originates from a study of cytomegalovirus exposure and HLA in healthy donors (dated by TCRdb to about 2017). Regarding the research as a whole: In an earlier analysis of under 600 of the donors, 250 to 300 Gb of sequence data and some 120 million unique TCR beta sequences from 150 million to 200 million T cells were reported. The genetic ancestry cluster associated with self-reported Caucasian donors included around four fifths of the approximately 400 genotyped donors. Every repertoire in the discovery cohort had been generated on one and the same sequencing platform. Alongside the repertoire data, information on donor age, sex, ethnicity and CMV serostatus was compiled. Roughly five DR-DQ haplotypes were handled as single units for association and clustering, since linkage in the cohort was strong. Among about 360 genotyped donors of the cohort, an average of approximately 230,000 unique TCR beta nucleotide sequences were sequenced per donor, roughly 20% of them non-productive. In a later analysis, previously published TCR beta repertoires from 600 to 850 donors were re-analyzed and high-resolution HLA genotyping was added so that TCR occurrence patterns could be studied. To decide whether each TCR beta V gene segment behaved as functional or pseudogenic, an earlier analysis of over 500 of the donors relied on high-throughput TCR beta sequencing. The study profiled the T cell repertoires of under 850 subjects by immunosequencing and related them to cytomegalovirus serostatus. Class I and class II HLA loci were covered by the typing at four-digit resolution. In addition to the first cohort of 666 subjects, a separate validation cohort of 130 or so different subjects was used. To predict cytomegalovirus infection status, the study brought together high-throughput TCR immunosequencing, statistical association of individual TCRs with disease status, and machine learning. A later genetic analysis used genome-wide SNP genotypes for about 60% of the roughly 700 donors, treating that subset as a discovery cohort. The study aimed to test whether cataloging public T cell receptors could reveal signatures of past pathogen exposure. An early release that covered roughly 600 HLA-typed donors contained approximately 300 gigabases of sequencing data and tens of millions of unique TCR sequences. The number of donors typed differed by locus, with about 629-640 for A, B, C, DRB1 and DQB1, around 560 for DQA1, 600 to 610 for DPA1, and around 450 for DPB1. Rather than using new phenotypic data, the later analysis identified candidate immune exposures from TCR beta sequences and from how often those sequences occurred across donors.

What the work shows at the level of the full study, not this receptor alone: Most TCR sequences were seen in very few donors, while some public TCRs were found in many individuals. A later genetic analysis reported fewer N-insertions in productive TCRs among donors in an Asian-associated ancestry cluster than the roughly 620-donor mean. According to a later analysis, TCR association rates differed among HLA loci, with DRB1 alleles showing the most associated TCRs and HLA-C alleles showing the fewest. Because counts were too low, around 17 rarely observed V segments, including chromosome 9 orphons, were left out of the earlier analysis of a few hundred of the donors. In the study, 150 to 200 TCR beta chains were listed as associated with cytomegalovirus. In vitro tests confirmed that a few of the cytomegalovirus-associated TCR beta chains recognize cytomegalovirus antigens. Roughly uniform sequencing depth across donors was assumed in presence/absence analyses, although this assumption may not hold. In a later analysis, 15,000 to 20,000 TCR beta sequences were associated with specific HLA alleles at a false discovery rate of 0.05. The classifier was reported to diagnose cytomegalovirus status with high specificity and sensitivity in both the original and validation cohorts. This cohort had only TCR beta chains sequenced, and the lack of alpha or paired-chain data limited which features could be detected. V-gene and J-gene trimming of TCR beta chains was associated with a missense DCLRE1C variant in a later genetic analysis, and the association was replicated in an independent cohort. It was suggested by the authors that the approach could potentially be generalized to other disease states and immunological phenotypes. In an earlier analysis of approximately 590 of the donors, most TCR beta V segments were observed in productive rearrangements about 87% or about 30% of the time, broadly matching IMGT annotations. HLA typing was unavailable for some donors at each locus, so association tests used only the typed subset. In a later analysis, several top co-occurrence clusters were reported to appear linked to parvovirus B19, influenza, CMV and Epstein-Barr virus. A cluster of highly shared sequence variants was judged likely to represent a technical artifact of the sequencing pipeline. The 87-base-pair reads could not distinguish some IMGT-functional V segments, including TRBV6-2 and TRBV6-3, so those segments were excluded. Correlated functional status among segregating V segments might be attributable to linkage disequilibrium, but an unknown experimental factor could not be ruled out. Most CMV-associated TCR beta chains appeared to be HLA-restricted in a later analysis, and the HLA associations seemed to be driven largely by CMV exposure. A further reported finding was that TCR beta sequences accurately predicted the HLA-A and HLA-B alleles for most subjects in the first cohort. Compared with equally common non-associated chains, HLA-associated TCR beta chains in a later analysis were more clonally expanded and had lower generation probabilities. Strong co-occurrence of HLA alleles, especially DR and DQ, made assigning TCR associations to individual alleles difficult. The only immune exposure information available for the cohort was CMV serostatus.

Receptor libraries were prepared by the immunoSEQ multiplex PCR assay. For the multiplex PCR, a mixture combining 60 forward primers for TCR Vbeta segments and 13 reverse primers for TCR Jbeta segments was used. The CDR3 region of rearranged TCR beta genes was amplified from genomic DNA by a multiplex PCR assay. Amplified TCR beta libraries were sequenced as 87-base-pair reads on the Illumina HiSeq System. Per the authors' processing: In a later analysis, some 80 million unique TCR beta chains were counted across the roughly 670 repertoires, and about 10 million of these chains were shared by at least two donors. To remove PCR and sequencing errors, raw reads were error-corrected and collapsed into unique sequences using a nearest-neighbor algorithm that merged closely related sequences. V, D and J gene segments were assigned by aligning CDR3 sequences to IMGT reference sequences. For a sequence to be retained, a match of at least six nucleotides was required to both a V gene segment and a J gene segment. Rearrangements were classified as productive when the CDR3 lacked stop codons and remained in frame with V and J, and all other rearrangements were classified as non-productive. Following IMGT convention, CDR3 was defined as the stretch from the second conserved V-encoded cysteine to the conserved J-encoded phenylalanine. Sequences without an unambiguous match to a single V gene segment were excluded from the earlier analysis of approximately 560 of the donors. In an earlier analysis of around 600 of the donors, V segments were called functional above 56.7% productive rearrangements and were called segregating when the between-donor standard deviation exceeded 5%. A statistical classification framework was built to diagnose cytomegalovirus status from the catalog of TCR beta chain sequences. In a later analysis, V and J genes were assigned by comparing TCR nucleotide sequences against IMGT/GENE-DB human TR gene sequences. A later analysis assigned CDR3 sequences and most-parsimonious VDJ recombination scenarios with the TCRdist pipeline. In a later analysis, every TCR beta chain was defined by the combination of its CDR3 amino acid sequence and its V-gene family, and reads without a unique V-gene family were dropped. To address suspected cross-contamination and a sequencing artifact, a later analysis removed 450 to 700 highly shared, low-generation-probability nucleotide sequences. In a later analysis, a clonal expansion index for each public chain was calculated from normalized within-repertoire ranks of inferred template counts. In a later analysis, generation probabilities were computed using a VDJ recombination model fitted to out-of-frame rearrangements, and the results were checked against IGoR. In a later analysis, TCR-TCR, TCR-HLA and TCR-CMV co-occurrence was scored with hypergeometric tests, and a repertoire-size bias correction was applied to TCR pairs. A later analysis estimated false discovery rates by permuting HLA or CMV assignments 20 times. In a later analysis, co-occurring TCRs were grouped using DBSCAN, with TCRdist sequence similarity added in when clustering inside HLA-allele-positive subsets. Repertoires with fewer than 30,000 or more than 120,000 public chains, plus five repertoires with anomalous nucleotide sharing, were excluded from co-occurrence clustering. In TCRdb, the immuneACCESS table is reduced to in-frame sequences with V and J assigned. These tables do not hold every clone; where another copy was compared, an unresolved V gene accounts for under half, and the others remain unexplained. From that table come the V and J calls and clone size; the DNA was used to work out D and trimming. For this sample there are about 170,000 clones; around 85% appear just once. The ten most abundant clones make up 1% of the sample.

From a lookup of the germline V gene, CDR1 and CDR2 are SNHLY and FYNNEI. The CDR3, from cysteine to phenylalanine, totals 17 residues. Only the CDR3 DNA stays, 51 bases, in frame from base 1. Ends trimmed: V by 2 bases, J by 7 bases; bases unmatched to a gene: 10. The cohort comprised hundreds of healthy bone marrow donors. At the time of sampling, every cohort member was nominally healthy, though immune exposures that went unrecorded were likely present. The donor tested CMV seronegative and was one of the 352 seronegative cohort members. Each donor provided a peripheral blood sample, and peripheral blood mononuclear cells were used for TCR beta sequencing. Genomic DNA extraction from the blood cell samples was performed with the Qiagen DNeasy Blood Extraction Kit. On this clone itself: Its recognized antigen is unknown. No base quality values were provided; no much bigger clone lies one nucleotide off.

The clonotype comes from a boy aged 2 to 9 in good health and CMV-seronegative. Sequencing input: PBMCs. The V gene is TRBV2 and the J gene is TRBJ1-6, and 8 bases in between align with TRBD1. The nucleotide sequence reads TGTGCCAGCAGTGAATCAGCTACAGGGGGTTTGAATTCACCCCTCCACTTT. It translates as CASSESATGGLNSPLHF.